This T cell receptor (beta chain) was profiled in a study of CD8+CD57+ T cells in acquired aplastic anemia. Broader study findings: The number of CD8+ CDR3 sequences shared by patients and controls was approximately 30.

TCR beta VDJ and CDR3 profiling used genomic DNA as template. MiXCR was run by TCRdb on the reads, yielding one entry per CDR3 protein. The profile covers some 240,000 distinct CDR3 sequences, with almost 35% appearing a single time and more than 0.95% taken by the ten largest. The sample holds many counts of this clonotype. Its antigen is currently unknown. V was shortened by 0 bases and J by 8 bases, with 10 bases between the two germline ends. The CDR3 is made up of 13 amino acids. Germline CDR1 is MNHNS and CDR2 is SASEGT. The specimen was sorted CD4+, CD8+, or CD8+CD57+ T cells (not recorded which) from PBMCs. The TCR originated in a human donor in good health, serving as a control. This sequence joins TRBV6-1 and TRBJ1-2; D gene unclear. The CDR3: CASSEAEVEGYTF. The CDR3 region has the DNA TGTGCCAGCAGTGAAGCTGAGGTTGAGGGCTACACCTTC.